Described below is a single T cell receptor (beta chain) sequence and its context. The sample comes from a study of blood T cell repertoires in COVID-19. The data were produced by immunoSEQ multiplex PCR, yet TCRdb's version contains in-frame clones alone and is incomplete. The profile shows approximately 110,000 clones, roughly 88% of them singletons. Germline assignment: CDR1 SGHTA and CDR2 FQGNSA. The CDR3 covers 17 residues. Trimming took off 1 base at V and 2 bases at J, with 15 bases between the two ends. Specimen: peripheral blood. This sequence originates from a human donor in a cohort sampled during active COVID-19. The chain combines TRBV7-2 with TRBJ1-5, with a possible D match to TRBD1 (5 bases). The CDR3 DNA follows: TGTGCCAGCAGCTTAGGGTCCCAGGGTATGCGCAATCAGCCCCAGCATTTT. Amino acids: CASSLGSQGMRNQPQHF.